This T cell receptor (beta chain) is from a study of identifying expanded T cells in peripheral blood. For this clone: No antigen is known for it.

Germline values: CDR1 LNHNV, CDR2 YYDKDF (reference sequence). With 3 bases removed from V and 6 bases from J, the gap between germline ends came to 14 bases. The CDR3 runs 14 residues. General observations from the study: Roughly 1.1 clones differed between technical replicates, versus roughly 16 and 20 over time. Variance in clone template counts between approximately two-week samples significantly increased with total template count across all healthy donors.

Generated by immunoSEQ multiplex PCR, the TCRdb table keeps only in-frame clones and is missing some. The repertoire has 55,000 to 75,000 clones, around 87% of them found once; the top ten carry about 4.5%. Collection occurred without any documented infections or immune events in donors. The source material was blood. The chain recombines TRBV15 with TRBJ1-1; D unresolved. The clonotype comes from a person between 18 and 69 years old in good health. CDR3 in amino acids: CATSRVSGLAEAFF. The CDR3 nucleotides read TGTGCCACCAGCAGGGTGTCGGGGTTGGCTGAAGCTTTCTTT.